This T cell receptor beta chain is from a study of T-cell memory formation after mild COVID-19. Study details: TCR clustering was largely donor specific.

This CDR3 is 14 amino acids long. Per the germline V gene, CDR1 is SGHRS and CDR2 is YFSETQ. Trimming stripped 0 bases from V and 7 bases from J, with 14 bases between. TCRdb redid the calling of the 5' RACE reads with MiXCR, one entry per CDR3 protein. The sample holds a few hundred thousand distinct CDR3 sequences; roughly 22% are singletons and the top ten take about 8.7%. This receptor was taken from an adult woman who had mild COVID-19 (a few samples of this study predate the infection). Cell type and time point are not known. Sequenced material: PBMCs or a T cell subset sorted from them (not recorded which). The V call is TRBV5-1, the J call TRBJ2-7; D could derive from TRBD1 or TRBD2 (5 bases each). This CDR3 reads CASSLATIGEEQYF. CDR3 nucleotides: TGCGCCAGCAGCTTGGCGACAATAGGGGAGGAGCAGTACTTC.